The clone carrying this T cell receptor (beta chain) appeared many times. What it recognizes is unknown. This sample is part of a study of beta chain features in type 1 diabetes. Study results and caveats: High-TCR-expressing cells could be over-represented by cDNA sequencing.

Sequenced material consisted of expressed TCRB transcripts (all of the isolated RNA was reverse transcribed). Only in-frame clones appear in the TCRdb table, and some are missing; sequencing was by immunoSEQ multiplex PCR. The sample has about 150,000 clones, roughly 11% seen once. CDR1 is MGHDK, CDR2 SYGVNS, per germline. The CDR3 is 14 amino acids. V lost 5 bases to trimming and J lost 9 bases; unmatched junction nucleotides: 8. Based on CD45RO/CCR7/CD25/CD127/CD95/CD27, CD4+ regulatory, stem cell-like memory, naive and central memory cells were sorted. Purities over 98% were achieved in all sorted populations.

This receptor was identified in a man younger than 30 in good health. V is TRBV25-1 and J is TRBJ2-1, with 9 bases matching TRBD2. Sequencing was carried out using central memory CD4+ T cells from blood. The CDR3 DNA is TGTGCCAGCAGTTTACCGGGACTAGCATCTGAGCAGTTCTTC. It specifies CASSLPGLASEQFF.